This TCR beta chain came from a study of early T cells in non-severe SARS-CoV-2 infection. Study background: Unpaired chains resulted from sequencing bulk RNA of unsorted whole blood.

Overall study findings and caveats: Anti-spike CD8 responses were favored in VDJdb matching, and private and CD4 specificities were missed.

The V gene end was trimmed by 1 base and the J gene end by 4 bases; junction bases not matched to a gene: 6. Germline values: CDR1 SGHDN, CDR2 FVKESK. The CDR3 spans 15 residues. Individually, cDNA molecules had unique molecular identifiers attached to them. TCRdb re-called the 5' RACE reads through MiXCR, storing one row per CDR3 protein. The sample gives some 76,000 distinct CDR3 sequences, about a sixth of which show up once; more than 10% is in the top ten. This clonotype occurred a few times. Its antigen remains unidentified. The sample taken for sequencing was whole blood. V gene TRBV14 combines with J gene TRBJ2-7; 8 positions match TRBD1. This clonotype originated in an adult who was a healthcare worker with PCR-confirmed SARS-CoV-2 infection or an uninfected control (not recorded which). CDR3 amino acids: CASSQGQGAGYEQYF. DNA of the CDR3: TGTGCCAGCAGCCAAGGCCAGGGGGCGGGGTACGAGCAGTACTTC.